A single sample gave rise to the 21 T cell receptor beta chains below, sequenced in a study of OX40 agonist ivuxolimab in advanced cancers. Using immunoSEQ multiplex PCR, the repertoire was profiled, and TCRdb retains in-frame clones only, with some absent. The sample comprises fewer than 85,000 clones, around 86% of which are singletons, and roughly 0.68% rests with the top ten. The material sequenced was CD4+ or CD8+ T cells sorted from blood, taken in a trial of the OX40 agonist ivuxolimab. All receptors come from an adult with an advanced solid tumor such as melanoma, head and neck, liver or kidney cancer.

This clone has a handful of counts. The CDR3 DNA reads as TGTGCCAGTAGTGGGCAAAGGTCTGGGGCGCAGTATTTT. Its protein is CASSGQRSGAQYF. This sequence joins TRBV19 and TRBJ2-3; no clear D. CDR1 is LNHDA and CDR2 is SQIVND in the germline V gene (reference sequence). The CDR3 covers 13 residues. The ends were cut back, 5 bases at V and 10 bases at J, with 16 bases in the middle.

The genes are TRBV6-4 and TRBJ1-2; D is possibly TRBD1 (5 bases). The CDR3 is made up of 14 amino acids. The germline gives CDR1 MRHNA, CDR2 SNTAGT. Trimming removed 7 bases from V and 8 bases from J, with 20 bases in between. The CDR3 sequence is CASTPGPQLSGYTF. CDR3 DNA: TGTGCCAGCACCCCGGGACCGCAACTATCCGGCTACACCTTC.

The chain links TRBV19 to TRBJ1-1, with TRBD1 matching 8 bases. The germline V gene encodes CDR1 LNHDA and CDR2 SQIVND (reference sequence). The trim removed 9 bases at V and 11 bases at J, leaving 17 bases unmatched. The CDR3 covers 14 residues. CDR3 amino acids: CASHLPGQARDAFF. The CDR3 DNA is TGTGCCAGCCATTTACCGGGACAGGCCCGGGATGCTTTCTTT.

About this clone itself: One end of the junction does not line up with germline, which may come from a read error. The chain has TRBV7-7 and TRBJ1-1, with no clear D. CDR3 length: 13 residues. The germline gives CDR1 SSHAT, CDR2 FNYEAQ (reference sequence). In DNA form, the CDR3 reads TGTGCTAGCAGCTTAGCTTCGGGCACTGAAGCTTTCTTT. Translated: CASSLASGTEAFF.

V usage is TRBV14 and J usage is TRBJ1-4; 9 bases match TRBD1. This CDR3 spans 17 amino acids. V was pared by 3 bases and J by 2 bases, with 7 bases of the junction left unmatched. In germline, CDR1 is SGHDN, CDR2 FVKESK. The CDR3 DNA reads TGTGCCAGCAGCCACGACCTAGGACAGGGGACTAATGAAAAACTGTTTTTT. Protein product: CASSHDLGQGTNEKLFF. Full variable domain (outside the CDR3, taken from reference TRBV14 and TRBJ1-4): EAGVTQFPSHSVIEKGQTVTLRCDPISGHDNLYWYRRVMGKEIKFLLHFVKESKQDESGMPNNRFLAERTGGTYSTLKVQPAELEDSGVYFCASSHDLGQGTNEKLFFGSGTQLSVL.

The V and J genes are TRBV6-5 and TRBJ1-2; TRBD1 might be the D (6 bases). The V gene lost 0 bases and the J gene lost 5 bases, with 13 bases spanning the gap. The length of the CDR3 is 15 residues. CDR1 and CDR2 (germline): MNHEY, SVGAGI. CDR3 sequence: CASSYSTQGWYGYTF. The CDR3 nucleotides are TGTGCCAGCAGTTACTCAACCCAGGGGTGGTATGGCTACACCTTC.

This clone was seen only once. The rearrangement uses TRBV7-2 and TRBJ2-5; 10 nucleotides agree with TRBD2. Losses at the gene ends were 5 bases for V and 6 bases for J; bases not matched to a gene: 6. Germline CDR1 and CDR2: SGHTA and FQGNSA. This CDR3 region has 14 residues. The CDR3 here is CASSPPAGGKTQYF. As DNA, the CDR3 is TGTGCCAGCAGCCCGCCAGCGGGGGGGAAGACCCAGTACTTC.

The rearrangement joins TRBV2 to TRBJ1-1; 8 bases agree with TRBD1. Losses at the gene ends were 6 bases for V and 4 bases for J; bases not matched to a gene: 4. The CDR3 is 13 amino acids. Germline V CDR1 and CDR2: SNHLY, FYNNEI. The CDR3 DNA sequence: TGTGCCAGCAGGCCTCAGGGGGCCACTGAAGCTTTCTTT. Translated, it gives CASRPQGATEAFF. Full variable domain (rest looked up from reference TRBV2 and TRBJ1-1): EPEVTQTPSHQVTQMGQEVILRCVPISNHLYFYWYRQILGQKVEFLVSFYNNEISEKSEIFDDQFSVERPDGSNFTLKIRSTKLEDSAMYFCASRPQGATEAFFGQGTRLTVV.

This chain joins TRBV28 and TRBJ2-7; TRBD1 matches 9 bases. CDR3 size: 14 residues. V trimming: 8 bases; J trimming: 11 bases; junction bases outside the gene matches: 16. The V gene's germline CDR1 is MDHEN and CDR2 SYDVKM. The CDR3 nucleotides read TGTGCCAGCGCGCGGAGACTGGGACAGGGAAGTAAGTACTTC. The encoded protein is CASARRLGQGSKYF.

The rearrangement joins TRBV7-2 to TRBJ1-2; no reliable D call. From germline, CDR1 is SGHTA and CDR2 FQGNSA. CDR3 length: 13 amino acids. V was shortened by 5 bases and J by 8 bases, with 15 bases between the two germline ends. The DNA of the CDR3 is TGTGCCAGCAGCGGCGAAGGGCCCTGGGGCTACACCTTC. Translation: CASSGEGPWGYTF. The complete variable domain, with remaining parts taken from reference TRBV7-2 and TRBJ1-2, reads GAGVSQSPSNKVTEKGKDVELRCDPISGHTALYWYRQSLGQGLEFLIYFQGNSAPDKSGLPSDRFSAERTGGSVSTLTIQRTQQEDSAVYLCASSGEGPWGYTFGSGTRLTVV.

The chain joins TRBV7-6 to TRBJ2-7; weak D call: TRBD1 (6 bases). The V gene's germline CDR1 is SGHVS and CDR2 FNYEAQ. This CDR3 has 13 residues. In nucleotides, the CDR3 is TGTGCAGAACCTCAGGGGATCGAGTGCGAGCAGTACTTC. Protein: CAEPQGIECEQYF.

The V gene is TRBV19, the J gene TRBJ1-5, with D perhaps TRBD1 (6 bases). CDR1 is LNHDA, CDR2 SQIVND, per germline (reference sequence). V shed 5 bases and J shed 6 bases, with 17 bases lying between them. The CDR3 runs 15 residues. The CDR3 sequence is CASSDLGGYGQPQHF. The CDR3 DNA is TGTGCCAGTAGTGATCTAGGGGGATACGGTCAGCCCCAGCATTTT.

The chain carries TRBV27 and TRBJ2-3; D remains unclear. The CDR3 runs 12 residues. Trimming left V 10 bases short and J 2 bases short, with 10 bases between. Germline CDR1 reads MNHEY; CDR2 reads SMNVEV (reference sequence). The CDR3 coding sequence is TGTGCCACCCGGGCCGCCACAGATACGCAGTATTTT. Protein: CATRAATDTQYF.

The rearrangement links TRBV5-1 to TRBJ2-5; the match to TRBD1 covers 7 bases. The V gene's germline CDR1 is SGHRS and CDR2 YFSETQ. Losses at the gene ends were 4 bases for V and 2 bases for J; bases not matched to a gene: 5. CDR3 length equals 14 residues. In nucleotides, the CDR3 is TGCGCCAGCAGCCCTGGGACAGTACAAGAGACCCAGTACTTC. Protein sequence: CASSPGTVQETQYF.

CDR3: CASSGRGGIGSNQPQHF. The CDR3 coding sequence is TGTGCCAGCAGTGGCCGGGGGGGGATCGGTAGCAATCAGCCCCAGCATTTT. V usage is TRBV28 and J usage is TRBJ1-5; D perhaps matches TRBD1 (5 bases). Germline V lookup: CDR1 MDHEN, CDR2 SYDVKM. This CDR3 has 17 residues. Trimming cost V 5 bases and J 0 bases, with 17 bases left between them.

This sequence joins TRBV5-1 and TRBJ2-7; tentative D call: TRBD1 (6 bases). Germline V gene data show CDR1 as SGHRS and CDR2 as YFSETQ. Trimming took off 4 bases at V and 3 bases at J, with 11 bases between the two ends. The CDR3 runs 13 residues. The CDR3 coding sequence is TGCGCCAGCAGCGGCGGACAGAACTACGAGCAGTACTTC. Its protein product is CASSGGQNYEQYF.

The V and J genes are TRBV9 and TRBJ1-1; D not resolved. This CDR3 spans 15 amino acids. Germline V gene lookup returns CDR1 SGDLS and CDR2 YYNGEE. The ends were cut back, 0 bases at V and 0 bases at J, with 9 bases in the middle. CDR3 sequence (DNA): TGTGCCAGCAGCGTAGTAGCTACTATGAACACTGAAGCTTTCTTT. It is translated as CASSVVATMNTEAFF.

Remarks on this clone: Other DNA variants within this sample encode the same CDR3. This chain links TRBV4-3 with TRBJ2-1; 8 nucleotides agree with TRBD1. The trim removed 1 base at V and 7 bases at J, leaving 0 bases unmatched. This CDR3 is 13 amino acids long. From germline, CDR1 is LGHNA and CDR2 YSLEER. The CDR3 loop reads CASSQGQGNEQFF. As DNA, the CDR3 is TGCGCCAGCAGCCAAGGACAGGGGAATGAGCAGTTCTTC.

The chain links TRBV29-1 to TRBJ1-2; TRBD1 might be the D (5 bases). Deletions cut 3 bases from V and 2 bases from J, with 10 bases between. This CDR3 has 13 amino acids. Germline loops: CDR1 SQVTM, CDR2 ANQGSEA. CDR3 region: CSVDDPGNYGYTF. CDR3 nucleotide sequence: TGCAGCGTTGATGACCCAGGGAACTATGGCTACACCTTC.

This rearrangement joins TRBV6-5 to TRBJ2-1; TRBD2 agrees at 10 bases. V trimming: 8 bases; J trimming: 8 bases; junction bases outside the gene matches: 12. Germline assignment: CDR1 MNHEY and CDR2 SVGAGI. The length of the CDR3 is 15 residues. CDR3 region: CASSEAGGPDYEQFF. The DNA of the CDR3 is TGTGCCAGCTCAGAAGCGGGAGGGCCAGATTATGAGCAGTTCTTC.

The chain links TRBV11-2 to TRBJ1-4; 10 positions match TRBD1. Germline lookup yields CDR1 SGHAT and CDR2 FQNNGV. This CDR3 has 15 residues. Unmatched junction bases numbered 3, after V lost 0 bases and J lost 8 bases. The CDR3 bases are TGTGCCAGCAGCTTAGATGGGACAGGGGTCGAAAAACTGTTTTTT. Protein product: CASSLDGTGVEKLFF.